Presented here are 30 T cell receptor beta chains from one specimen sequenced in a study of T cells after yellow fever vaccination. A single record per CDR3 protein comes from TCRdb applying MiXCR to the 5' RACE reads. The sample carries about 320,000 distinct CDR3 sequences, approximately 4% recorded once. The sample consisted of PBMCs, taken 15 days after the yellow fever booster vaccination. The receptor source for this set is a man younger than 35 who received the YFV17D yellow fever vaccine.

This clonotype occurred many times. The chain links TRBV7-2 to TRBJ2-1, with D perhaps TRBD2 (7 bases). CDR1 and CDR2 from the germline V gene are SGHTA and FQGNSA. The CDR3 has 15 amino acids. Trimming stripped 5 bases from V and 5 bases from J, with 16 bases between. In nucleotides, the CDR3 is TGTGCCAGCAGCGCCAGTCGGGGGGCCGACAATGAGCAGTTCTTC. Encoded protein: CASSASRGADNEQFF. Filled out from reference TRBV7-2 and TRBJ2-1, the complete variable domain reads GAGVSQSPSNKVTEKGKDVELRCDPISGHTALYWYRQSLGQGLEFLIYFQGNSAPDKSGLPSDRFSAERTGGSVSTLTIQRTQQEDSAVYLCASSASRGADNEQFFGPGTRLTVL.

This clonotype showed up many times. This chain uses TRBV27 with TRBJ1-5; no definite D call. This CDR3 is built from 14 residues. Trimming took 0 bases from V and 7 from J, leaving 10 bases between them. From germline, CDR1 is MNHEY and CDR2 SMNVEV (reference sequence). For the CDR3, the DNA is TGTGCCAGCAGTTTATCGATCGCAACGCAGCCCCAGCATTTT. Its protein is CASSLSIATQPQHF.

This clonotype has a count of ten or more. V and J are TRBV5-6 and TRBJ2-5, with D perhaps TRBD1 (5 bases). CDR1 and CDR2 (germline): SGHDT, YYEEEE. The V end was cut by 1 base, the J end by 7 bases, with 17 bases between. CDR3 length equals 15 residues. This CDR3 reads CASSLFATAAGTQYF. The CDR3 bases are TGTGCCAGCAGCTTGTTCGCGACAGCCGCAGGGACCCAGTACTTC. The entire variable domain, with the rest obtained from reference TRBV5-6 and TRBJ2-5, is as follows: DAGVTQSPTHLIKTRGQQVTLRCSPKSGHDTVSWYQQALGQGPQFIFQYYEEEERQRGNFPDRFSGHQFPNYSSELNVNALLLGDSALYLCASSLFATAAGTQYFGPGTRLLVL.

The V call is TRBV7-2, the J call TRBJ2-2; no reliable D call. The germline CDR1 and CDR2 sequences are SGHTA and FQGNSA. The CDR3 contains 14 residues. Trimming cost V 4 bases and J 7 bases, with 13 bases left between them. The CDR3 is CASSSPGPGGELFF. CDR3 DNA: TGTGCCAGCAGCTCGCCCGGCCCCGGCGGGGAGCTGTTTTTT. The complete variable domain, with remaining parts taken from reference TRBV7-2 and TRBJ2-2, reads GAGVSQSPSNKVTEKGKDVELRCDPISGHTALYWYRQSLGQGLEFLIYFQGNSAPDKSGLPSDRFSAERTGGSVSTLTIQRTQQEDSAVYLCASSSPGPGGELFFGEGSRLTVL.

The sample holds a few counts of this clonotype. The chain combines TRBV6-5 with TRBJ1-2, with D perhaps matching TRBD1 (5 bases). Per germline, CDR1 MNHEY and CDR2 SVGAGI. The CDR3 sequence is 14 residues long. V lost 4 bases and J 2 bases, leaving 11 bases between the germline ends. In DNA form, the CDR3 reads TGTGCCAGCAGTTGGGGCCGAACGAACTATGGCTACACCTTC. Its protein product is CASSWGRTNYGYTF.

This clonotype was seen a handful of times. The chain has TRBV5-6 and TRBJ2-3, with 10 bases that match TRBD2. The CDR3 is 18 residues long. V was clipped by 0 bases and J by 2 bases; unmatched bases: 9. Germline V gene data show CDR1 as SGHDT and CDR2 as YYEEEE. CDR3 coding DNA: TGTGCCAGCAGCTTGGGGCTAGCGGGGGCCCGATCCACAGATACGCAGTATTTT. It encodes CASSLGLAGARSTDTQYF.

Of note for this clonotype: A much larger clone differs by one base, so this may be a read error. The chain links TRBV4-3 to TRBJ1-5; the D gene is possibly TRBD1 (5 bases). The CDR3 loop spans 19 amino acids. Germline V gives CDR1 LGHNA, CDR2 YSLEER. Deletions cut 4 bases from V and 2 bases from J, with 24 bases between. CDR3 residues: CASSLDLSRAFAGNQPQHF. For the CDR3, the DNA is TGCGCCAGCAGCCTAGATCTGTCCAGGGCGTTTGCGGGCAATCAGCCCCAGCATTTT.

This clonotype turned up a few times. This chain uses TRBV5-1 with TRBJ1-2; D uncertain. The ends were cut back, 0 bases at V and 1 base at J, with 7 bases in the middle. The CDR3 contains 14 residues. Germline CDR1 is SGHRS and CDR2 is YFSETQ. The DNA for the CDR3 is TGCGCCAGCAGCTTGGCGGGAGATAACTATGGCTACACCTTC. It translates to CASSLAGDNYGYTF. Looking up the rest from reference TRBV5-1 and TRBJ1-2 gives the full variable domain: KAGVTQTPRYLIKTRGQQVTLSCSPISGHRSVSWYQQTPGQGLQFLFEYFSETQRNKGNFPGRFSGRQFSNSRSEMNVSTLELGDSALYLCASSLAGDNYGYTFGSGTRLTVV.

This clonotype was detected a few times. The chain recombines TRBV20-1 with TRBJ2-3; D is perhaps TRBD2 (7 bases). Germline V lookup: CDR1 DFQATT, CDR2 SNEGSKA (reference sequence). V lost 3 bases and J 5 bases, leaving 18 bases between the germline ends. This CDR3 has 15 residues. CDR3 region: CSARMGGGRRDTQYF. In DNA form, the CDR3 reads TGCAGTGCTAGGATGGGGGGGGGCCGAAGAGATACGCAGTATTTT.

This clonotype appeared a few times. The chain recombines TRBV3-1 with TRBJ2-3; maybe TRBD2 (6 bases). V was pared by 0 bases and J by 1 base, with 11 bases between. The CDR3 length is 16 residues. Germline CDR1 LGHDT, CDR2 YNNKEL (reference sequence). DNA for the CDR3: TGTGCCAGCAGCCAAGATTTGGGCGGGGGCACAGATACGCAGTATTTT. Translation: CASSQDLGGGTDTQYF.

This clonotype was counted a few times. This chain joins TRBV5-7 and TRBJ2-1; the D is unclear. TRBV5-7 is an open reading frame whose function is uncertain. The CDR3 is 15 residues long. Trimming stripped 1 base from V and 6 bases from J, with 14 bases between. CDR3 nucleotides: TGTGCCAGCAGCTTGTCCAGGCCCAATCTCAATGAGCAGTTCTTC. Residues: CASSLSRPNLNEQFF.

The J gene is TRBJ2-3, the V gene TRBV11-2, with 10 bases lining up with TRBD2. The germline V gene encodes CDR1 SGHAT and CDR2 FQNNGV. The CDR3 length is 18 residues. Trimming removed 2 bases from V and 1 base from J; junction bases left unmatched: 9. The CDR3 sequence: CASSLSGGADSRTDTQYF. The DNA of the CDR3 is TGTGCCAGCAGCTTAAGCGGGGGGGCCGATTCCCGCACAGATACGCAGTATTTT.

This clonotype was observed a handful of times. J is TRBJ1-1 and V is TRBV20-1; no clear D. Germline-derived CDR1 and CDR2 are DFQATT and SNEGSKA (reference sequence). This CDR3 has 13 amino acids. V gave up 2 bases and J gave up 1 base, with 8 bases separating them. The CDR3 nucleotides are TGCAGTGCTAGATTTAGGGCGAACACTGAAGCTTTCTTT. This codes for CSARFRANTEAFF.

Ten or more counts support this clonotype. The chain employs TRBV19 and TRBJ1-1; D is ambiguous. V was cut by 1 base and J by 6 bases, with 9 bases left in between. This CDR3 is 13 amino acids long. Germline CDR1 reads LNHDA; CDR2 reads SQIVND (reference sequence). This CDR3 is CASSIGLVAEAFF. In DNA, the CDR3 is TGTGCCAGTAGTATAGGTTTGGTGGCTGAAGCTTTCTTT.

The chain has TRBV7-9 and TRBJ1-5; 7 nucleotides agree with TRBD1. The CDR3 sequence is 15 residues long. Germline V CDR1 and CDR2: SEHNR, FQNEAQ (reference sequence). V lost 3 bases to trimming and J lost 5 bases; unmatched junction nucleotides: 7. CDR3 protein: CASSFFGDSDQPQHF. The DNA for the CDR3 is TGTGCCAGCAGCTTTTTCGGGGACAGCGATCAGCCCCAGCATTTT.

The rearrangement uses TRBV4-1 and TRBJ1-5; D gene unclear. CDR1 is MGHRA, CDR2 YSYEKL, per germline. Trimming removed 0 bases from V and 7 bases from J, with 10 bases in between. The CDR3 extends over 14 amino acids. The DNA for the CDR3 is TGCGCCAGCAGCCAAGACCCCGGTACCCAGCCCCAGCATTTT. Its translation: CASSQDPGTQPQHF.

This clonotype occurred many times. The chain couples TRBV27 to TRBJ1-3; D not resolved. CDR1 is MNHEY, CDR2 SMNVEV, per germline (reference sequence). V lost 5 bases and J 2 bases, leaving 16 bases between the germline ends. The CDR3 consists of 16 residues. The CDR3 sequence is CASSHQGGQTGNTIYF. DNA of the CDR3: TGTGCCAGCAGTCACCAAGGAGGGCAAACTGGAAACACCATATATTTT.

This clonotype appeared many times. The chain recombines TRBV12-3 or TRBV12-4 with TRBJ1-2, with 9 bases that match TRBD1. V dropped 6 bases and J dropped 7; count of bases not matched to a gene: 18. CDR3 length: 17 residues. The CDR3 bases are TGTGCCAGCAGCTTTACCGGGACAGGGATCCCCTTGGGTGGCTACACCTTC. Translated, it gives CASSFTGTGIPLGGYTF.

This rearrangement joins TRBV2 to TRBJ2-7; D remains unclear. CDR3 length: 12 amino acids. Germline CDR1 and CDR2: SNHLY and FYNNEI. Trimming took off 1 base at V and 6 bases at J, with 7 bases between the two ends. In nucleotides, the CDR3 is TGTGCCAGCAGTGAAGGAGTTCCCGAGCAGTACTTC. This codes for CASSEGVPEQYF.

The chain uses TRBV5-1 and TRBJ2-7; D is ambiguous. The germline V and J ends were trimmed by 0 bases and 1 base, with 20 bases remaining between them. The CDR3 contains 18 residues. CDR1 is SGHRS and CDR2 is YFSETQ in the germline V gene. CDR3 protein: CASSLEWFGTGESYEQYV. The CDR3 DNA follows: TGCGCCAGCAGCTTGGAATGGTTCGGAACTGGGGAATCCTACGAGCAGTACGTC.

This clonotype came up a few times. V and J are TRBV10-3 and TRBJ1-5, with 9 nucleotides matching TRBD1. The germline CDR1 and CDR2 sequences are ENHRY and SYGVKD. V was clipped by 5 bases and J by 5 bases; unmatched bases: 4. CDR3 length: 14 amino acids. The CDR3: CAISPGQGDQPQHF. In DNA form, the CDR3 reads TGTGCCATCAGTCCGGGACAGGGCGATCAGCCCCAGCATTTT.

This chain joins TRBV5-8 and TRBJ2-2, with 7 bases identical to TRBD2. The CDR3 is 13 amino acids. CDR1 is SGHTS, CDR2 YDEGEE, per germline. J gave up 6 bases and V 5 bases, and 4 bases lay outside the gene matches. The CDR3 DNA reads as TGTGCCAGCAGACGCGGGGGTGCCGGGGAGCTGTTTTTT. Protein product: CASRRGGAGELFF.

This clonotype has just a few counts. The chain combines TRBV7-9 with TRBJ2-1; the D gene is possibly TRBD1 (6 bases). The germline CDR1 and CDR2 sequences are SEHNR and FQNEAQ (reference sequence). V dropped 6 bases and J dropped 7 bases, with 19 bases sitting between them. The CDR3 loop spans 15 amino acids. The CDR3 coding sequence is TGTGCCAGCAGTCCACAGGGTGTGGCCCTTAATGAGCAGTTCTTC. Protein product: CASSPQGVALNEQFF.

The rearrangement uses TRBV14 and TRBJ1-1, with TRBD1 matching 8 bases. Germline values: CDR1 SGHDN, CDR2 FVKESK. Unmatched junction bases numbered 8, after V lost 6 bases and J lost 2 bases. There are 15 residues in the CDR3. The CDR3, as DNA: TGTGCCAGCAGTCAGCTAGACAGGGGAAACACTGAAGCTTTCTTT. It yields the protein CASSQLDRGNTEAFF. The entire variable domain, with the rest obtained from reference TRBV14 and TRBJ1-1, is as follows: EAGVTQFPSHSVIEKGQTVTLRCDPISGHDNLYWYRRVMGKEIKFLLHFVKESKQDESGMPNNRFLAERTGGTYSTLKVQPAELEDSGVYFCASSQLDRGNTEAFFGQGTRLTVV.

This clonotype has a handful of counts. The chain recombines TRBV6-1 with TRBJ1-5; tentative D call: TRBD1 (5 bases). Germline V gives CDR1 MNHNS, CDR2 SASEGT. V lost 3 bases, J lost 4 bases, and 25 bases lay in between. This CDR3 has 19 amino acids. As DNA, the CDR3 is TGTGCCAGCAGTGAGGACTGGACCGGGACGACCGCGATTAATCAGCCCCAGCATTTT. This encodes CASSEDWTGTTAINQPQHF.

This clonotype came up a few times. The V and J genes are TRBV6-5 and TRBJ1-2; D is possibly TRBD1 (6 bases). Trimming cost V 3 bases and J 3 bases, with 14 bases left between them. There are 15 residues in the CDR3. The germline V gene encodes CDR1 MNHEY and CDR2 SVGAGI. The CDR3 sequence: CASSYGNRDHYGYTF. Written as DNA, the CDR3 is TGTGCCAGCAGTTATGGGAACAGGGATCACTATGGCTACACCTTC.

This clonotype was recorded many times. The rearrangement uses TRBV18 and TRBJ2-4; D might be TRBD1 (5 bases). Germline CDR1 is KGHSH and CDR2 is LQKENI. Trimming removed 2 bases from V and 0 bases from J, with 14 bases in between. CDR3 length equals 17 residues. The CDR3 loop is CASSPGAGSLAKNIQYF. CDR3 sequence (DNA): TGTGCCAGCTCACCAGGGGCAGGAAGCCTAGCCAAAAACATTCAGTACTTC. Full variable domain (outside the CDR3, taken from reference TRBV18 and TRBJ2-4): NAGVMQNPRHLVRRRGQEARLRCSPMKGHSHVYWYRQLPEEGLKFMVYLQKENIIDESGMPKERFSAEFPKEGPSILRIQQVVRGDSAAYFCASSPGAGSLAKNIQYFGAGTRLSVL.

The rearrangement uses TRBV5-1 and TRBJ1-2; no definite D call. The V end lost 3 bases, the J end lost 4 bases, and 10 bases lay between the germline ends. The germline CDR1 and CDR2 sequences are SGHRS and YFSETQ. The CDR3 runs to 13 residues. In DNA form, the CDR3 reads TGCGCCAGCAGCTCCAACCTCGGCTATGGCTACACCTTC. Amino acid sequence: CASSSNLGYGYTF.

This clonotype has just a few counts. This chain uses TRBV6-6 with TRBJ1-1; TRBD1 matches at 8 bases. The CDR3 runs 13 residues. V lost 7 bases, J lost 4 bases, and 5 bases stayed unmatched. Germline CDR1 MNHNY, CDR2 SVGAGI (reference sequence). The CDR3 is CASTDRGGTEAFF. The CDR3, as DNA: TGTGCCAGCACCGACAGGGGTGGCACTGAAGCTTTCTTT.

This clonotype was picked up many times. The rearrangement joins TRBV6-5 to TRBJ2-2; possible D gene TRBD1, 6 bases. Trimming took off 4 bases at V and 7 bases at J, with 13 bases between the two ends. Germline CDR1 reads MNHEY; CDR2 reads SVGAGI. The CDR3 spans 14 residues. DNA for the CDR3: TGTGCCAGCAGTTCCAGGGGAGCAGGCGGGGAGCTGTTTTTT. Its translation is CASSSRGAGGELFF.